This T cell receptor (beta chain) was sequenced for a study of blood T cell repertoires in COVID-19. With 7 bases removed from V and 3 bases from J, the gap between germline ends came to 7 bases. This CDR3 is 11 amino acids long. CDR1 and CDR2 (germline): SQVTM, ANQGSEA. Assignments of participants to cohorts depended upon their own reported clinical history. In the original workflow: Amplifying reference gene primers gave estimates of nucleated cell counts. The protocol was immunoSEQ multiplex PCR, while the TCRdb copy is restricted to in-frame clones and leaves out a portion. D and trimming come from the DNA, and the V and J calls and clone size come from that table. The data show approximately 220,000 clones, approximately 90% seen once.

This clonotype originated in a woman in her twenties or thirties with acute COVID-19. V is TRBV29-1 and J is TRBJ2-1; D is uncertain. Material for sequencing was PBMCs or T cells enriched from blood (not recorded which). CDR3 amino acids: CSELDYNEQFF. CDR3 sequence (DNA): TGCAGCGAGTTAGACTACAATGAGCAGTTCTTC.